These 29 T cell receptor beta chains share one sample of origin, sequenced in a study of beta chain features in type 1 diabetes. Expressed TCRB transcripts were sequenced because the entire RNA isolate underwent reverse transcription. Assay used: immunoSEQ multiplex PCR; TCRdb lists only in-frame clones, some missing. This sample carries some 330,000 clones, about 11% of them seen once, and the ten largest clones take 0.015%. Sequencing was carried out using naive CD4+ T cells from blood. The receptors stem from a woman aged 25 to 39 in good health.

This clone has more than one count but fewer than ten. The chain combines TRBV9 with TRBJ2-5, with 9 bases lining up with TRBD2. The closer fit of TRBJ2-7 to the DNA end suggests the J call may be wrong. Germline V gene sequence: CDR1 SGDLS, CDR2 YYNGEE. The CDR3 extends over 15 amino acids. For the CDR3, the DNA is TGTGCCAGCAGCACCTCTAGCGGGACTATCTACGAGCAGTACTTC. Amino acids: CASSTSSGTIYEQYF.

V and J are TRBV5-4 and TRBJ2-1; 11 positions agree with TRBD2. V was pared by 2 bases and J by 6 bases, with 4 bases of the junction left unmatched. CDR1 and CDR2 (germline): SGHNT, YYREEE (reference sequence). The CDR3 totals 15 residues. The CDR3 DNA reads as TGTGCCAGCAGCTTACCGGGACTAGCGGCCAATGAGCAGTTCTTC. Translating gives CASSLPGLAANEQFF.

This clone was picked up a small number of times. This chain's CDR3 is CATLSGQGSYEQYF. The CDR3 region has the DNA TGTGCCACCCTCTCCGGACAGGGATCCTACGAGCAGTACTTC. This chain links TRBV10-3 with TRBJ2-7, with 8 nucleotides matching TRBD1. The V gene end was trimmed by 10 bases and the J gene end by 1 base; junction bases not matched to a gene: 9. CDR1 is ENHRY and CDR2 is SYGVKD in the germline V gene. The CDR3 is made up of 14 amino acids.

The rearrangement links TRBV4-1 to TRBJ2-3; 8 bases fit TRBD2. J lost 6 bases, V lost 1 base, and 6 bases had no gene match. Germline-derived CDR1 and CDR2 are MGHRA and YSYEKL. This CDR3 contains 15 residues. The CDR3 is CASSQVYGLADTQYF. The CDR3 DNA reads as TGCGCCAGCAGCCAAGTGTACGGACTAGCTGATACGCAGTATTTT.

The genes are TRBV7-3 and TRBJ1-1; 7 positions match TRBD1. The CDR3 is made up of 14 amino acids. Looked up from germline, CDR1 is SGHTA and CDR2 is FQGTGA. V was pared by 5 bases and J by 0 bases, with 3 bases of the junction left unmatched. This CDR3 reads CASSPGQLNTEAFF. The DNA of the CDR3 is TGTGCCAGCAGCCCGGGACAGCTGAACACTGAAGCTTTCTTT.

This clone appeared a few times. This chain connects TRBV27 to TRBJ2-7; TRBD2 agrees at 8 bases. Unmatched junction bases numbered 5, after V lost 3 bases and J lost 1 base. CDR3 size: 15 residues. Germline values: CDR1 MNHEY, CDR2 SMNVEV (reference sequence). In DNA, the CDR3 is TGTGCCAGCAGTTTCATAGCGGGAAGTTCCTACGAGCAGTACTTC. Translated, it gives CASSFIAGSSYEQYF.

The CDR3 coding sequence is TGTGCCATCAGTGGTGGAGTTAACACTGAAGCTTTCTTT. Protein: CAISGGVNTEAFF. The chain recombines TRBV10-3 with TRBJ1-1; D gene unclear. V was clipped by 4 bases and J by 2 bases, with 8 bases between them. Per germline, CDR1 ENHRY and CDR2 SYGVKD. The CDR3 covers 13 residues.

The chain carries TRBV7-2 and TRBJ2-2; TRBD1 agrees at 11 bases. Germline V lookup: CDR1 SGHTA, CDR2 FQGNSA. V was pared by 5 bases and J by 7 bases, with 6 bases of the junction left unmatched. The CDR3 covers 15 residues. The DNA for the CDR3 is TGTGCCAGCAGCCAGACCGGGACAGGGGGCGGGGAGCTGTTTTTT. Translated, it gives CASSQTGTGGGELFF.

This chain joins TRBV7-2 and TRBJ2-6; D call uncertain. This CDR3 spans 15 amino acids. Germline lookup yields CDR1 SGHTA and CDR2 FQGNSA. V was clipped by 1 base and J by 0 bases, with 4 bases between them. CDR3: CASSLDFSGANVLTF. The CDR3 DNA sequence: TGTGCCAGCAGCTTAGACTTCTCTGGGGCCAACGTCCTGACTTTC.

This clone turned up a few times. As DNA, the CDR3 is TGCAGTGCCCCAATCGGGGAGCAGTACTTC. This gives the protein CSAPIGEQYF. The V and J genes are TRBV20-1 and TRBJ2-7, with no clear D. Germline loops: CDR1 DFQATT, CDR2 SNEGSKA (reference sequence). CDR3 length equals 10 residues. V shed 6 bases and J shed 7 bases, with 10 bases lying between them.

This clone has only a few counts. The chain employs TRBV5-4 and TRBJ2-7, with 10 bases identical to TRBD2. CDR1 is SGHNT, CDR2 YYREEE, per germline (reference sequence). The CDR3 is 15 amino acids. With 6 bases clipped from V and 0 bases from J, the junction kept 6 bases outside the gene matches. The CDR3 loop is CASTRAGGPSYEQYF. The CDR3 region has the DNA TGTGCCAGCACCAGAGCGGGAGGGCCCTCCTACGAGCAGTACTTC.

The chain carries TRBV30 and TRBJ2-5; 7 nucleotides agree with TRBD1. V trimming: 3 bases; J trimming: 3 bases; junction bases outside the gene matches: 10. CDR3 size: 15 residues. Germline V CDR1 and CDR2: GTSNPN, SVGIG (reference sequence). CDR3 amino acids: CAWRPGQSGEETQYF. The CDR3 bases are TGTGCCTGGAGGCCGGGACAGTCCGGGGAAGAGACCCAGTACTTC.

This clone was seen more than once but under ten times. The rearrangement links TRBV20-1 to TRBJ1-2; no clear D gene. The CDR3 is 11 amino acids. Germline V CDR1 and CDR2: DFQATT, SNEGSKA (reference sequence). V was clipped by 5 bases and J by 4 bases, with 8 bases between them. In DNA form, the CDR3 reads TGCAGTGCTGTAGGAGGCTATGGCTACACCTTC. Translated: CSAVGGYGYTF.

This clone was counted a few times. The CDR3, as DNA: TGTGCCTGGGGGGCCCCCCAAAAACTGTTTTTT. Amino acids: CAWGAPQKLFF. V is TRBV30 and J is TRBJ1-4, with D possibly TRBD1 on 5 matching bases. This CDR3 region has 11 residues. Germline CDR1 and CDR2: GTSNPN and SVGIG (reference sequence). The ends were cut back, 5 bases at V and 9 bases at J, with 10 bases in the middle.

The chain carries TRBV5-1 and TRBJ2-1; 10 bases match TRBD2. Germline CDR1 is SGHRS and CDR2 is YFSETQ. Trimming took 0 bases from V and 7 from J; bases not matched to a gene: 10. This CDR3 is built from 17 residues. CDR3 sequence: CASSLEGAGGPGNEQFF. CDR3 nucleotide sequence: TGCGCCAGCAGCTTGGAAGGAGCGGGAGGGCCGGGTAATGAGCAGTTCTTC.

The chain joins TRBV5-4 to TRBJ2-5; 10 nucleotides line up with TRBD1. CDR1 and CDR2 from the germline V gene are SGHNT and YYREEE (reference sequence). After removal of 4 bases from V and 2 bases from J, the junction contained 5 bases not matched to a gene. This CDR3 has 15 amino acids. CDR3 sequence reads: CASSPDRGLQETQYF. CDR3 nucleotide sequence: TGTGCCAGCAGCCCGGACAGGGGGTTACAAGAGACCCAGTACTTC.

This clone came up a few times. The chain carries TRBV18 and TRBJ2-7; a possible D gene is TRBD1 (5 bases). In germline, CDR1 is KGHSH, CDR2 LQKENI. The V and J ends lost 3 bases and 6 bases respectively, with 12 bases between them. CDR3 length equals 13 residues. CDR3 sequence reads: CASSPTDRTEQYF. CDR3 DNA: TGTGCCAGCTCACCCACCGACAGAACCGAGCAGTACTTC.

As to this clone: Other DNA sequences in the same sample also yield this CDR3. The chain has TRBV5-1 and TRBJ2-5, with 8 bases aligning to TRBD2. V dropped 0 bases and J dropped 5; count of bases not matched to a gene: 6. Germline V CDR1 and CDR2: SGHRS, YFSETQ. The CDR3 has 15 residues. DNA of the CDR3: TGCGCCAGCAGCTTGGCACTAGCGGAGGGGGAGACCCAGTACTTC. Its protein product is CASSLALAEGETQYF.

This chain joins TRBV30 and TRBJ1-2; a weak D match, TRBD1 (6 bases). The CDR3 consists of 14 residues. Germline values: CDR1 GTSNPN, CDR2 SVGIG (reference sequence). Trimming removed 4 bases from V and 6 bases from J, with 18 bases in between. CDR3 DNA sequence: TGTGCCTGGAAGCCCCAGTACAGGGACCATGGCTACACCTTC. Protein product: CAWKPQYRDHGYTF. Full variable domain (outside the CDR3, taken from reference TRBV30 and TRBJ1-2): SQTIHQWPATLVQPVGSPLSLECTVEGTSNPNLYWYRQAAGRGLQLLFYSVGIGQISSEVPQNLSASRPQDRQFILSSKKLLLSDSGFYLCAWKPQYRDHGYTFGSGTRLTVV.

This chain links TRBV11-1 with TRBJ2-7, with TRBD2 identical over 8 bases. CDR1 is SGHAT, CDR2 FQDESV, per germline (reference sequence). With 5 bases clipped from V and 4 bases from J, the junction kept 10 bases outside the gene matches. The CDR3 spans 15 residues. The DNA for the CDR3 is TGTGCCAGCAGCCTGGGACTAGATGACACATACGAGCAGTACTTC. Its protein product is CASSLGLDDTYEQYF.

The CDR3: CASSQRQAEETQYF. The CDR3 bases are TGTGCCAGCTCACAGAGACAGGCCGAAGAGACCCAGTACTTC. The J gene is TRBJ2-5, the V gene TRBV18; weak D call: TRBD1 (6 bases). Germline-derived CDR1 and CDR2 are KGHSH and LQKENI. V lost 4 bases, J lost 3 bases, and 12 bases lay in between. CDR3 length: 14 residues.

The chain uses TRBV7-6 and TRBJ2-7, with 13 positions matching TRBD2. CDR1 is SGHVS, CDR2 FNYEAQ, per germline. J gave up 1 base and V 5 bases, and 2 bases lay outside the gene matches. This CDR3 has 15 residues. The CDR3 nucleotides read TGTGCCAGCAGCATGGGACTAGCGGGATCCTACGAGCAGTACTTC. Amino acids: CASSMGLAGSYEQYF.

This clone was counted between two and nine times. The sample contains more than one DNA sequence encoding this CDR3. The gene calls are TRBV28 and TRBJ2-3; 7 bases match TRBD1. Germline values: CDR1 MDHEN, CDR2 SYDVKM. CDR3 length equals 15 residues. J gave up 0 bases and V 2 bases, and 2 bases lay outside the gene matches. CDR3 coding DNA: TGTGCCAGCAGTTTAAGACAGGGCAGCACAGATACGCAGTATTTT. It is translated as CASSLRQGSTDTQYF.

This clone was detected a few times. The chain employs TRBV5-1 and TRBJ2-7; possible D gene TRBD2, 5 bases. The CDR3 sequence is 15 residues long. The germline V gene has CDR1 SGHRS and CDR2 YFSETQ. Trimming left V 4 bases short and J 1 base short, with 15 bases between. The CDR3 nucleotides are TGCGCCAGCAGCCCTTGGCAGCCGGGGTCCTACGAGCAGTACTTC. Its translation: CASSPWQPGSYEQYF.

The V gene is TRBV28, the J gene TRBJ1-5, with TRBD1 as a possible D gene (6 bases). The CDR3 covers 13 residues. The V end was cut by 6 bases, the J end by 4 bases, with 10 bases between. CDR1 and CDR2 (germline): MDHEN, SYDVKM. CDR3 DNA sequence: TGTGCCAGCAGCCCACAGGGAAATCAGCCCCAGCATTTT. Protein product: CASSPQGNQPQHF.

The chain carries TRBV18 and TRBJ1-1; 7 nucleotides match TRBD1. Germline CDR1 reads KGHSH; CDR2 reads LQKENI. This CDR3 has 14 amino acids. J lost 1 base, V lost 6 bases, and 5 bases had no gene match. CDR3 in amino acids: CASSIDRANTEAFF. CDR3 bases: TGTGCCAGCTCTATCGACAGGGCGAACACTGAAGCTTTCTTT.

The V call is TRBV18, the J call TRBJ1-2; 9 bases match TRBD1. V shed 4 bases and J 2 bases; nucleotides not matched to a gene: 5. This CDR3 is 15 amino acids long. Germline CDR1 is KGHSH and CDR2 is LQKENI. The chain's CDR3 is CASSQGQGMNYGYTF. The DNA for the CDR3 is TGTGCCAGCTCACAGGGACAGGGAATGAACTATGGCTACACCTTC.

The V and J genes are TRBV9 and TRBJ1-3; 7 bases map to TRBD1. This CDR3 has 16 amino acids. Germline CDR1 reads SGDLS; CDR2 reads YYNGEE. V dropped 4 bases and J dropped 0; count of bases not matched to a gene: 7. The CDR3, as DNA: TGTGCCAGCAGCCAACTGACAGGGTACTCTGGAAACACCATATATTTT. Translated: CASSQLTGYSGNTIYF.

In its sample, this clone was seen a few times. The chain uses TRBV7-8 and TRBJ2-5, with TRBD2 matching 14 bases. CDR3 length: 16 amino acids. From germline, CDR1 is SGHVS and CDR2 FQNEAQ. V lost 4 bases and J lost 4; bases outside the gene matches: 5. The CDR3: CASSSRLAGGGETQYF. In DNA, the CDR3 is TGTGCCAGCAGCTCTCGACTAGCGGGAGGGGGAGAGACCCAGTACTTC.